The 8 T cell receptor beta chains in this list originate from one sample, sequenced in a study of blood T cell repertoires in COVID-19. Method: immunoSEQ multiplex PCR; TCRdb's copy keeps in-frame clones and lacks some. The data contain about 300,000 clones, 85% to 90% of them seen just once; the ten biggest clones take up around 1.9%. The sequencing sample was made of peripheral blood. These receptors came from a woman aged 25 to 39 with COVID-19, enrolled during active disease.

The V gene is TRBV29-1, the J gene TRBJ2-2; D gene unclear. The germline gives CDR1 SQVTM, CDR2 ANQGSEA. This CDR3 is built from 15 residues. The ends were cut back, 5 bases at V and 5 bases at J, with 18 bases in the middle. The CDR3 coding sequence is TGCAGCGTTATTCTTTCGCGTGGGCTTACCGGGGAGCTGTTTTTT. This encodes CSVILSRGLTGELFF.

V usage is TRBV3-1 (or the pseudogene TRBV3-2) and J usage is TRBJ1-1, with a weak D call TRBD1 (5 bases). Germline lookup yields CDR1 LGHDT and CDR2 YNNKEL (reference sequence). V gave up 1 base and J gave up 4 bases, with 16 bases separating them. The CDR3 totals 16 residues. The chain's CDR3 is CASSQVPGQGGTEAFF. CDR3 sequence (DNA): TGTGCCAGCAGCCAAGTACCCGGGCAGGGAGGCACTGAAGCTTTCTTT.

The rearrangement uses TRBV30 and TRBJ1-2; D unresolved. Trimming stripped 1 base from V and 1 base from J, with 4 bases between. The CDR3 runs 12 residues. Germline V gene lookup returns CDR1 GTSNPN and CDR2 SVGIG (reference sequence). The CDR3 here is CAWSGLNYGYTF. The CDR3 region has the DNA TGTGCCTGGAGTGGGCTTAACTATGGCTACACCTTC.

The V call is TRBV4-1, the J call TRBJ1-2; D gene unclear. CDR3 length: 14 amino acids. Trimming left V 1 base short and J 12 bases short, with 18 bases between. Germline V CDR1 and CDR2: MGHRA, YSYEKL. Here the CDR3 reads CASSQAESAGFDTF. The CDR3 DNA is TGCGCCAGCAGCCAAGCTGAGTCCGCGGGGTTCGACACCTTC.

This clone was detected once. The rearrangement links TRBV2 to TRBJ2-1; maybe TRBD2 (5 bases). The germline V and J ends were trimmed by 2 bases and 10 bases, with 6 bases remaining between them. The CDR3 consists of 11 residues. The germline CDR1 and CDR2 sequences are SNHLY and FYNNEI. CDR3 loop: CASSEWREQFF. For the CDR3, the DNA is TGTGCCAGCAGTGAATGGAGGGAGCAGTTCTTC.

The chain links TRBV5-6 to TRBJ1-2; no clear D. V was shortened by 3 bases and J by 4 bases, with 13 bases between the two germline ends. The CDR3 runs to 14 residues. Per germline, CDR1 SGHDT and CDR2 YYEEEE. CDR3 residues: CASSSPWEIYGYTF. DNA of the CDR3: TGTGCCAGCAGCTCCCCGTGGGAGATCTATGGCTACACCTTC.

The V and J genes are TRBV6-1 and TRBJ1-1; TRBD1 is a possible D gene (5 bases). Germline values: CDR1 MNHNS, CDR2 SASEGT. The CDR3 length is 14 residues. V was cut by 1 base and J by 5 bases, with 11 bases left in between. For the CDR3, the DNA is TGTGCCAGCAGTGAAGTCAGGGCTAGGACTGAAGCTTTCTTT. Its translation: CASSEVRARTEAFF.

About this clone: At the DNA level, this CDR3 is encoded by other sequences in the same sample as well. The J gene is TRBJ2-5, the V gene TRBV27; D remains ambiguous. The germline V gene encodes CDR1 MNHEY and CDR2 SMNVEV (reference sequence). CDR3 size: 13 residues. The ends were cut back, 5 bases at V and 0 bases at J, with 7 bases in the middle. The CDR3 protein is CASSRRDQETQYF. The DNA of the CDR3 is TGTGCCAGCAGTCGTCGCGACCAAGAGACCCAGTACTTC.